These 22 T cell receptor beta chains were sequenced from one sample in a study of blood T cell repertoires in COVID-19. Method: immunoSEQ multiplex PCR; TCRdb's copy keeps in-frame clones and lacks some. The top ten hold 1% to 1.3% of the sample, which has some 400,000 clones, 85% to 90% seen once. The source material was PBMCs or T cells enriched from blood (not recorded which). The receptors here all came from a man aged 30 to 45 who had recovered from COVID-19.

The V gene is TRBV5-4, the J gene TRBJ2-1, with 9 bases aligning to TRBD2. Losses at the gene ends were 4 bases for V and 6 bases for J; bases not matched to a gene: 8. Germline loops: CDR1 SGHNT, CDR2 YYREEE (reference sequence). This CDR3 spans 15 amino acids. CDR3 amino acids: CASSPGASGTNEQFF. CDR3 DNA: TGTGCCAGCAGCCCGGGGGCTAGCGGGACCAATGAGCAGTTCTTC.

The chain uses TRBV7-9 and TRBJ2-2; the D gene is possibly TRBD2 (6 bases). V was pared by 2 bases and J by 6 bases, with 16 bases between. CDR3 length: 16 residues. The germline V gene has CDR1 SEHNR and CDR2 FQNEAQ (reference sequence). CDR3 nucleotide sequence: TGTGCCAGCAGCTTATTTGGTCCTAGCGTGGCCGGGGAGCTGTTTTTT. Translation gives CASSLFGPSVAGELFF.

This chain links TRBV11-2 with TRBJ2-2, with D perhaps TRBD2 (6 bases). Germline assignment: CDR1 SGHAT and CDR2 FQNNGV. The CDR3 has 14 amino acids. V was clipped by 5 bases and J by 7 bases, with 14 bases between them. The DNA for the CDR3 is TGTGCCAGCAGCCGCGGGACTTTTGGCGGGGAGCTGTTTTTT. It is translated as CASSRGTFGGELFF.

The chain employs TRBV28 and TRBJ1-4; tentatively, D is TRBD1 (5 bases). The CDR3 is 14 residues long. V was pared by 5 bases and J by 5 bases, with 12 bases between. Germline V gene data show CDR1 as MDHEN and CDR2 as SYDVKM. In nucleotides, the CDR3 is TGTGCCAGCAGTAAGGGGATACTGAATGAAAAACTGTTTTTT. It translates to CASSKGILNEKLFF.

This clone was observed once. The rearrangement uses TRBV24-1 and TRBJ2-3; 9 positions agree with TRBD1. CDR1 is KGHDR, CDR2 SFDVKD, per germline. There are 15 residues in the CDR3. V gave up 5 bases and J gave up 4 bases; unmatched junction bases: 6. Here the CDR3 DNA reads TGTGCCACCAGTGTCGACAGGGGGGATCCAGATACGCAGTATTTT. Translation gives CATSVDRGDPDTQYF.

This clone was detected a few times. The chain combines TRBV24-1 with TRBJ1-2; tentative D call: TRBD1 (6 bases). Trimming took 0 bases from V and 4 from J, leaving 8 bases between them. Germline V gives CDR1 KGHDR, CDR2 SFDVKD. This CDR3 is 14 amino acids long. The CDR3 nucleotides read TGTGCCACCAGTGATTTGGCGACAGGCTATGGCTACACCTTC. This gives the protein CATSDLATGYGYTF.

The rearrangement links TRBV6-5 to TRBJ1-1; D is perhaps TRBD1 (6 bases). The CDR3 is made up of 14 amino acids. V was trimmed by 5 bases and J by 11 bases, leaving 21 bases between them. Germline V gene data show CDR1 as MNHEY and CDR2 as SVGAGI. The CDR3 bases are TGTGCCAGCAGTACCGAAGGGACACTTACGGGGGCTTTCTTT. Translated, it gives CASSTEGTLTGAFF.

The chain carries TRBV7-9 and TRBJ1-1; 8 bases line up with TRBD1. The CDR3 has 16 amino acids. Unmatched junction bases numbered 13, after V lost 5 bases and J lost 5 bases. The germline gives CDR1 SEHNR, CDR2 FQNEAQ (reference sequence). CDR3 nucleotides: TGTGCCAGCAGCCCCCCGTCCGGACAGGGAGCGACTGAAGCTTTCTTT. Amino acids: CASSPPSGQGATEAFF.

The rearrangement uses TRBV4-1 and TRBJ1-1, with 7 bases fitting TRBD1. Per germline, CDR1 MGHRA and CDR2 YSYEKL. Trimming took 1 base from V and 8 from J; bases not matched to a gene: 10. The CDR3 covers 15 residues. As DNA, the CDR3 is TGCGCCAGCAGCCAAGCCGACAGGGCAGCGTCGGAAGCTTTCTTT. This codes for CASSQADRAASEAFF.

The chain is built from TRBV2 and TRBJ2-2; no firm D call. Germline CDR1 SNHLY, CDR2 FYNNEI. The V gene lost 2 bases and the J gene lost 4 bases, with 14 bases spanning the gap. This CDR3 is 16 amino acids long. The CDR3: CASSEMELLITGELFF. The CDR3 DNA is TGTGCCAGCAGTGAAATGGAGCTTTTAATCACCGGGGAGCTGTTTTTT.

This sequence joins TRBV29-1 and TRBJ1-2; 9 positions agree with TRBD1. This CDR3 comprises 12 residues. CDR1 SQVTM and CDR2 ANQGSEA come from the germline V gene. Unmatched junction bases numbered 1, after V lost 4 bases and J lost 4 bases. The CDR3 sequence is CSVGTGAYGYTF. CDR3 DNA sequence: TGCAGCGTTGGGACAGGGGCCTATGGCTACACCTTC.

For this clone: This specimen includes other DNA sequences encoding the same CDR3. The chain uses TRBV11-2 and TRBJ2-7; TRBD2 matches 13 bases. Germline CDR1 and CDR2: SGHAT and FQNNGV. The CDR3 contains 15 residues. J gave up 3 bases and V 5 bases, and 4 bases lay outside the gene matches. The CDR3 region is CASSPRTSGSYEQYF. The CDR3 DNA reads TGTGCCAGCAGCCCCAGGACTAGCGGGAGCTACGAGCAGTACTTC.

CDR3 nucleotide sequence: TGTGCCAGCGGGGGGGGCGTGAACACTGAAGCTTTCTTT. Amino acids: CASGGGVNTEAFF. The rearrangement joins TRBV5-6 to TRBJ1-1; TRBD1 might be the D (6 bases). Trimming removed 7 bases at V and 0 bases at J, with 10 bases between. Germline V gives CDR1 SGHDT, CDR2 YYEEEE. The length of the CDR3 is 13 residues.

The gene calls are TRBV3-1 (or the pseudogene TRBV3-2) and TRBJ1-1; D is perhaps TRBD1 (5 bases). This CDR3 is 14 amino acids long. CDR1 is LGHDT and CDR2 is YNNKEL in the germline V gene (reference sequence). Trimming left V 1 base short and J 0 bases short, with 6 bases between. CDR3 in DNA: TGTGCCAGCAGCCAAGGGACAATGAACACTGAAGCTTTCTTT. Translation gives CASSQGTMNTEAFF.

This clone came up once. Germline and junction disagree at one end, which may indicate a read error. The rearrangement links TRBV5-6 to TRBJ1-1; D gene unclear. From germline, CDR1 is SGHDT and CDR2 YYEEEE. The CDR3 sequence is 16 residues long. The CDR3 here is CASTLSLQPENTEAFF. CDR3 bases: TGTGCCAGCACCTTGTCTTTACAGCCCGAGAACACTGAAGCTTTCTTT.

V and J are TRBV5-6 and TRBJ1-6, with 8 bases fitting TRBD1. This CDR3 has 15 residues. Germline CDR1 is SGHDT and CDR2 is YYEEEE. The V segment lost 4 bases and the J segment 10 bases; nucleotides outside the gene matches: 10. This CDR3 reads CASSTQDREISPLHF. The CDR3 nucleotides read TGTGCCAGCAGCACTCAGGACAGGGAAATCTCACCCCTCCACTTT.

This rearrangement joins TRBV15 to TRBJ1-4; 7 positions agree with TRBD1. The CDR3 has 14 residues. Germline V gene data show CDR1 as LNHNV and CDR2 as YYDKDF (reference sequence). J was trimmed by 8 bases and V by 4 bases; bases with no gene match: 7. The CDR3 bases are TGTGCCACCAGCATAAACAGGGGACCGGAAAAACTGTTTTTT. It translates to CATSINRGPEKLFF.

This chain uses TRBV5-1 with TRBJ2-7, with a tentative D call TRBD1 (6 bases). The CDR3 spans 14 residues. Germline CDR1 is SGHRS and CDR2 is YFSETQ. V was clipped by 3 bases and J by 1 base, with 11 bases between them. CDR3 amino acids: CASSSGTNSYEQYF. In DNA form, the CDR3 reads TGCGCCAGCAGCTCTGGGACAAATTCCTACGAGCAGTACTTC.

This chain joins TRBV28 and TRBJ2-5, with 7 bases identical to TRBD2. The V gene's germline CDR1 is MDHEN and CDR2 SYDVKM. This CDR3 is 15 amino acids long. Trimming cost V 6 bases and J 2 bases; bases outside gene matches: 9. For the CDR3, the DNA is TGTGCCAGCAGCCTCACCTGGGGGGGACAAGAGACCCAGTACTTC. Translating it yields CASSLTWGGQETQYF.

This sequence joins TRBV3-1 (or the pseudogene TRBV3-2) and TRBJ2-7; 8 bases map to TRBD2. This CDR3 has 15 residues. Germline CDR1 reads LGHDT; CDR2 reads YNNKEL (reference sequence). The V segment lost 0 bases and the J segment 7 bases; nucleotides outside the gene matches: 8. The CDR3 sequence is CASSQDYTAGGEQYF. The CDR3 bases are TGTGCCAGCAGCCAAGATTACACTGCGGGAGGTGAGCAGTACTTC.

The chain uses TRBV28 and TRBJ2-7; 8 positions agree with TRBD2. The CDR3 spans 16 residues. CDR1 is MDHEN, CDR2 SYDVKM, per germline. J gave up 5 bases and V 2 bases, and 11 bases lay outside the gene matches. The DNA for the CDR3 is TGTGCCAGCAGTTTAAGGGGTTTCGGGAGGGTCCACGAGCAGTACTTC. Protein product: CASSLRGFGRVHEQYF.

This chain connects TRBV28 to TRBJ2-3; 9 bases are shared with TRBD2. Trimming at V came to 9 bases and at J to 3 bases, leaving 10 bases not matched to a gene. The CDR3 loop spans 15 amino acids. Germline-derived CDR1 and CDR2 are MDHEN and SYDVKM. CDR3 DNA: TGTGCCAGTAAAGCGGGGGGACTAGCAACAGATACGCAGTATTTT. Its translation is CASKAGGLATDTQYF.